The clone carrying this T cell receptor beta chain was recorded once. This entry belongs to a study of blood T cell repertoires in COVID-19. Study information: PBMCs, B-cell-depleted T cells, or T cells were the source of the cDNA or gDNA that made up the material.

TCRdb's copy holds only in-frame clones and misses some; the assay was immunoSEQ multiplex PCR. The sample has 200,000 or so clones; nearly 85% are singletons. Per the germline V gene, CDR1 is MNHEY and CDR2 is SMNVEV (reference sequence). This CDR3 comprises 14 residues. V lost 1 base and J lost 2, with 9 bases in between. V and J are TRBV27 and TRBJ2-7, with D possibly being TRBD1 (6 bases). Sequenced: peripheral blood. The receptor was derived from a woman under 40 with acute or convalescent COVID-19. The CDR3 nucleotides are TGTGCCAGCAGTTTATATGGGACAACCTACGAGCAGTACTTC. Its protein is CASSLYGTTYEQYF.